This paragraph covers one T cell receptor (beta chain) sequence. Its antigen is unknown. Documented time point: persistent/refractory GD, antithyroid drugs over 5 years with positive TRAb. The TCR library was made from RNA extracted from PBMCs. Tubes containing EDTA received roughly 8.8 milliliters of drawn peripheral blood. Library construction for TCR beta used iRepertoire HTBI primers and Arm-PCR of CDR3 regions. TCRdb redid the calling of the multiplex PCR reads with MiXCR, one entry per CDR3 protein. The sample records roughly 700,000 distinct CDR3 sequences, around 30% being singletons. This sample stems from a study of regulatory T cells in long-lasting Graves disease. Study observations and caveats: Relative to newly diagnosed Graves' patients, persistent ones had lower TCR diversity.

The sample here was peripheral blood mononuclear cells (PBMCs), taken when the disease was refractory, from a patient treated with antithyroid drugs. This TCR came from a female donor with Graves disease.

For the CDR3, the DNA is TGCAGCGTTGAAGAACAGGGTCTGAACACTGAAGCTTTCTTT. Translation: CSVEEQGLNTEAFF. The chain links TRBV29-1 to TRBJ1-1, with D possibly matching TRBD1 (6 bases). Germline loops: CDR1 SQVTM, CDR2 ANQGSEA. The ends were cut back, 0 bases at V and 0 bases at J, with 8 bases in the middle. The CDR3 spans 14 residues.